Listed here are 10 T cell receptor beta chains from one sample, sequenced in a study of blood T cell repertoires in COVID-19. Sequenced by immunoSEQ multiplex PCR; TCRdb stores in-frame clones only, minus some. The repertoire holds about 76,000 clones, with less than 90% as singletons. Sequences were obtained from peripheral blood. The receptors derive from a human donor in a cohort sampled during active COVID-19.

The CDR3 protein is CAFQGGDGLRSSNQPQHF. Here the CDR3 DNA reads TGTGCCTTTCAGGGGGGTGACGGTTTACGAAGTAGCAATCAGCCCCAGCATTTT. The V gene is TRBV5-4, the J gene TRBJ1-5, with 7 bases identical to TRBD1. In germline, CDR1 is SGHNT, CDR2 YYREEE (reference sequence). This CDR3 has 18 amino acids. V lost 10 bases, J lost 0 bases, and 19 bases stayed unmatched.

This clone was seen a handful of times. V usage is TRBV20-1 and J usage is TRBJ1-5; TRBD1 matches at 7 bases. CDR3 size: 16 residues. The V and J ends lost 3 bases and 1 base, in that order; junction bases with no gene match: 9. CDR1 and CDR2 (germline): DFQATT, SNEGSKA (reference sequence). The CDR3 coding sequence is TGCAGTGCTAGTATCCCGACAGGGTTGAGCAATCAGCCCCAGCATTTT. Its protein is CSASIPTGLSNQPQHF.

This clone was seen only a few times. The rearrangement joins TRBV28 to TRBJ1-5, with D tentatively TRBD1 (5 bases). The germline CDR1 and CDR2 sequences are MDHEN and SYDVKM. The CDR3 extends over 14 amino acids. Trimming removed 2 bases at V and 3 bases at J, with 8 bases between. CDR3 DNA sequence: TGTGCCAGCAGTTTACGGGGGTACAATCAGCCCCAGCATTTT. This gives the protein CASSLRGYNQPQHF.

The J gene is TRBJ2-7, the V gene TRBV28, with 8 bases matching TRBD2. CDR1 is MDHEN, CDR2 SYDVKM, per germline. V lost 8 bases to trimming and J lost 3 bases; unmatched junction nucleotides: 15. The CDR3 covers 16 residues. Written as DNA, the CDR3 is TGTGCCAGCTTCCGGGAGGGAGGTATGGGGCTCTACGAGCAGTACTTC. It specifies CASFREGGMGLYEQYF.

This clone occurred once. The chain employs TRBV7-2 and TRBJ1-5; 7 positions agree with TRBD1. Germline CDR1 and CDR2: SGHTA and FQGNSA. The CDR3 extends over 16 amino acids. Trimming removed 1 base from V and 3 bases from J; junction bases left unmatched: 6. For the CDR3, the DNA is TGTGCCAGCAGCTTAGTCGGGACAGATTCCAATCAGCCCCAGCATTTT. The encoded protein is CASSLVGTDSNQPQHF. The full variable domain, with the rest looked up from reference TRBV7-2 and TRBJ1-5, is GAGVSQSPSNKVTEKGKDVELRCDPISGHTALYWYRQSLGQGLEFLIYFQGNSAPDKSGLPSDRFSAERTGGSVSTLTIQRTQQEDSAVYLCASSLVGTDSNQPQHFGDGTRLSIL.

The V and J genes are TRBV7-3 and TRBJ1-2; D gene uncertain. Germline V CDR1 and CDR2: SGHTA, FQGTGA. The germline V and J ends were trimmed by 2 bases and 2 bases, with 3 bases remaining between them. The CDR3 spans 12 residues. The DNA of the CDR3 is TGTGCCAGCAGCTTAGGCAACTATGGCTACACCTTC. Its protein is CASSLGNYGYTF.

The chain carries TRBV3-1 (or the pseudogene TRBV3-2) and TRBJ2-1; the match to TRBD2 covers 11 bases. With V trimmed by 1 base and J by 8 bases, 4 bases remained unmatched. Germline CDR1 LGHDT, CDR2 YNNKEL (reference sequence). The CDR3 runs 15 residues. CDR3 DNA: TGTGCCAGCAGCCAAGTGGTAGCGGGAGGGGATGAGCAGTTCTTC. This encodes CASSQVVAGGDEQFF.

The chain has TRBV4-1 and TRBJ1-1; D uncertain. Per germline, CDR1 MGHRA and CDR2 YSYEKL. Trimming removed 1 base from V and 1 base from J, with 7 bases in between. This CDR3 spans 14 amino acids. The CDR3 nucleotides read TGCGCCAGCAGCCAAGGTCGGGGGAACACTGAAGCTTTCTTT. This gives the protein CASSQGRGNTEAFF.

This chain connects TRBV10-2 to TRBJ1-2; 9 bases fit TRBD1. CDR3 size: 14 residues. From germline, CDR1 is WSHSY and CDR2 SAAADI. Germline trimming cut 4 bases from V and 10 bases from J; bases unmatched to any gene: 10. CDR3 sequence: CASSGRTGESSYTF. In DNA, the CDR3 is TGCGCCAGCAGTGGGAGGACAGGGGAATCTTCCTACACCTTC.

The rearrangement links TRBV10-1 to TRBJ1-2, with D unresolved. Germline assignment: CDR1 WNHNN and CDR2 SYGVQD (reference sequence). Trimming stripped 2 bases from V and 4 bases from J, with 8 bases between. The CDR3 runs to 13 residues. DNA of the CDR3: TGCGCCAGCAGTGAGGCAGCGCCCTATGGCTACACCTTC. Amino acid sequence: CASSEAAPYGYTF.